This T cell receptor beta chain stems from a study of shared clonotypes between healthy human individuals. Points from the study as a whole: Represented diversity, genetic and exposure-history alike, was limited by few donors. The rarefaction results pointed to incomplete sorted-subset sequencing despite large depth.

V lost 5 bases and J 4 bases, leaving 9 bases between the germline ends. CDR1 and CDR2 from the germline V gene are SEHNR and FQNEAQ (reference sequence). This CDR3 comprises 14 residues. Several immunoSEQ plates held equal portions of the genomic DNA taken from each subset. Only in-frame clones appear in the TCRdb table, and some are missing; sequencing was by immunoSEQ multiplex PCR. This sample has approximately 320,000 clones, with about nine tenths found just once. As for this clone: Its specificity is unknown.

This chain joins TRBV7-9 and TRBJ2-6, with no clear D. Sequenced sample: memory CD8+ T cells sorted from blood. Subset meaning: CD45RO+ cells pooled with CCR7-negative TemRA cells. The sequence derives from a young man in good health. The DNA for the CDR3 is TGTGCCAGCAGCCCCTCGGTCGGGGCCAACGTCCTGACTTTC. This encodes CASSPSVGANVLTF.